This T cell receptor beta chain was retrieved from a study of a mutant IDH1 vaccine in newly diagnosed glioma. Across the whole study: Vaccines began 4-6 weeks after radiotherapy alone, or with temozolomide cycles. Treated individuals were about 60% male and around 40% female, averaging about 40 years of age. Patients previously underwent radiotherapy, temozolomide, or both, and most underwent both.

Time point given: week 11, during vaccination. What each vaccine dose contained was 300 ug of mutant IDH1 20-mer peptide, accompanied by topical imiquimod. A note on this clone: What it recognizes is unknown.

Sequencing used immunoSEQ multiplex PCR; TCRdb keeps in-frame clones, though not all of them. This repertoire shows 38,000 or so clones, about 80% found once; its top ten account for about 16%. CDR3 size: 14 residues. In germline, CDR1 is SNHLY, CDR2 FYNNEI. The ends lost 6 bases at V and 5 bases at J; junction bases unmatched: 9. This TCR was sampled from a woman aged 30 to 39 with glioma. Some clones in this sample may be carry-over from other donors' samples. The sample here was peripheral blood mononuclear cells (PBMCs), taken from a glioma patient whose treatment included an IDH1 peptide vaccine. The rearrangement links TRBV2 to TRBJ2-5, with 7 positions matching TRBD1. The CDR3 sequence is CASRTTGVVETQYF. In DNA form, the CDR3 reads TGTGCCAGCAGGACTACAGGGGTAGTGGAGACCCAGTACTTC.